This T cell receptor (beta chain) comes out of a study of vaccination and CD4 T cells after COVID-19. Study-level information: Recovered patients in the cohort numbered six men and four women, two of them Hispanic. Collection of post-COVID samples occurred a median approximately 94 days after diagnosis, spanning a range of 35 to 161. Whole-study results and caveats: From 21 to 38, the median of SARS-CoV-2-reactive clonotypes rose without reaching significance.

Treatment: approximately 10-day PBMC culture with coronavirus spike peptide pools or control peptides (ViraFEST assay). Those CD4+ T cells from the unexposed donor predate the COVID-19 pandemic (2011-2018). ViraFEST used peptide pools to expand antigen-specific T cells before TCR sequencing. The Oncomine TCR Beta short-read assay was applied to DNA of cultured CD4+ T cells. Using its own MiXCR run on the PCR reads, TCRdb lists one record per CDR3 protein. The sample includes about 5,500 distinct CDR3 sequences, about 40% of them seen just once. This clonotype showed up just once. Its antigen is still unknown. The CDR3 sequence is 15 residues long. The germline CDR1 and CDR2 sequences are SQVTM and ANQGSEA. Unmatched junction bases numbered 8, after V lost 4 bases and J lost 4 bases.

The chain couples TRBV29-1 to TRBJ2-1; 9 bases are shared with TRBD1. This sequence originates from a human donor in good health. Sequences were obtained from CD4+ T cells from blood, cultured in vitro. The CDR3 DNA sequence: TGCAGCGTTGGCCCGGGACAGGGAGTATACAATGAGCAGTTCTTC. Encoded protein: CSVGPGQGVYNEQFF.